This is a list of T cell receptor beta chains from one sample in a study of CD8+CD57+ T cells in acquired aplastic anemia. TCRdb re-called the reads with MiXCR, one entry per CDR3 protein. Of roughly 200,000 distinct CDR3 sequences in the sample, 63% are singletons; the top ten hold roughly 43%. The sample taken for sequencing was sorted CD4+, CD8+, or CD8+CD57+ T cells (not recorded which) from PBMCs. The receptor source for this set is a human donor with aplastic anemia. The CDR3 runs from the conserved cysteine through the conserved F or W. D genes are given only for firm matches. The size of a clone is reported for some rows only, either as once, few or many, or as a class for expanded clones.

j_gene,len,v_gene,abundance,d_gene,CDR3nt,CDR3aa
TRBJ2-2,14,TRBV5-1,NA,NA,TGTGCCAGCAGCTTGGCCCAGGGAAGCGGGGAGCTGTTTTTT,CASSLAQGSGELFF
TRBJ1-5,17,TRBV20-1,NA,NA,TGCAGTGCTAGAGAACCTGGGGTTACCCAGCAGAGACAGCCCCAGCATTTT,CSAREPGVTQQRQPQHF
TRBJ2-5,16,TRBV25-1,few,TRBD2,TGTGCCAGCAGTGAAGGGGCGGGAGGGCCCTCTGAGACCCAGTACTTC,CASSEGAGGPSETQYF
TRBJ1-3,16,TRBV5-1,NA,NA,TGCGCCAGCAGTTTGGAGCCGGGGGCGCTTAGGGACACCATATATTTT,CASSLEPGALRDTIYF
TRBJ2-7,14,TRBV11-2,many,NA,TGTGCCAGCAGCTTAGTAGGTGGATTCTACGAGCAGTACTTC,CASSLVGGFYEQYF
TRBJ1-5,15,TRBV10-2,NA,NA,TGCGCCAGCAGTGAGTCCGGAGCAGCCAATCAGCCCCAGCATTTT,CASSESGAANQPQHF
TRBJ2-1,16,TRBV5-1,NA,TRBD2,TGCGCCAGCAGCCACTTAAGCGGGGGCTCCTACAATGAGCAGTTCTTC,CASSHLSGGSYNEQFF
TRBJ1-6,15,TRBV10-3,few,NA,TGTGCCATCAGTGAGTCGGTCAGGGAAGGGTCACCCCTCCACTTT,CAISESVREGSPLHF
TRBJ1-1,14,TRBV9,NA,NA,TGTGCCAGCAGCCCAGAGACCGGTTACACTGAAGCTTTCTTT,CASSPETGYTEAFF
TRBJ2-7,15,TRBV5-1,NA,NA,TGCGCCAGCAGCACGATCTCAGACGGACTCTACGAGCAGTACTTC,CASSTISDGLYEQYF
TRBJ1-6,16,TRBV7-9,NA,NA,TGTGCCAGCAGCTCCTCCAGGGCGGGTCTCAATTCACCCCTCCACTTT,CASSSSRAGLNSPLHF
TRBJ2-7,13,TRBV19,NA,NA,TGTGCCAGTAGTATAGAGGCGGGACGCGAGCAGTACTTC,CASSIEAGREQYF
TRBJ2-6,14,TRBV6-1,many,NA,TGTGCCAGTGCGGGGAGTGCTGGGGCCAACGTCCTGACTTTC,CASAGSAGANVLTF
TRBJ2-3,13,TRBV2,NA,NA,TGTGCCAGCAGTGAAGTTGGGACTGCTACGCAGTATTTT,CASSEVGTATQYF
TRBJ2-1,14,TRBV15,NA,NA,TGTGCCACCAGCAGCCCCCCGTGGGGAGGTGAGCAGTTCTTC,CATSSPPWGGEQFF
TRBJ1-6,15,TRBV9,few,TRBD1,TGTGCCAGCAGCGTAGAGGACAGGGGGGGGTCACCCCTCCACTTT,CASSVEDRGGSPLHF
TRBJ1-2,14,TRBV20-1,many,NA,TGCAGTGCTAGAGATCCTCATCTTGGGTATGGCTACACCTTC,CSARDPHLGYGYTF
TRBJ1-2,19,TRBV2,NA,TRBD1,TGTGCCAGCAGGGGGGTGGGACAGGGGGAATACTCGCACCTCTATGGCTACACCTTC,CASRGVGQGEYSHLYGYTF
TRBJ1-4,14,TRBV2,NA,TRBD1,TGTGCCAGCAGCGTACAGGGGACTAATGAAAAACTGTTTTTT,CASSVQGTNEKLFF
TRBJ2-2,16,TRBV24-1,NA,TRBD2,TGTGCCACCAGTGATTCCGGGACTAGCGGCACCGGGGAGCTGTTTTTT,CATSDSGTSGTGELFF
TRBJ1-2,15,TRBV9,many,TRBD1,TGTGCCAGCAGCCCGACGGGACAGGGAGAACGTGGCTACACCTTC,CASSPTGQGERGYTF
TRBJ2-1,15,TRBV6-1,NA,TRBD1,TGTGCCAGCAGTGGACAGGGGGGGCCCTACAATGAGCAGTTCTTC,CASSGQGGPYNEQFF
TRBJ1-5,13,TRBV7-2,NA,NA,NA,CASSFIGVGQGTF
TRBJ2-1,12,TRBV20-1,many,NA,TGCAGTGCTAGGTTGGGCCACAATGAGCAGTTCTTC,CSARLGHNEQFF
TRBJ1-6,14,TRBV14,NA,NA,TGTGCCAGCAGCCAGGCCGCCCAACATTCACCCCTCCACTTT,CASSQAAQHSPLHF
TRBJ1-2,16,TRBV10-3,NA,NA,TGTGCCATCAGGTCGGTCCCCGGAGGGACCAACTATGGCTACACCTTC,CAIRSVPGGTNYGYTF
TRBJ2-5,14,TRBV19,NA,TRBD1,TGTGCCAGTAGTACCCCGGACAGGGTTGAGACCCAGTACTTC,CASSTPDRVETQYF